The 28 T cell receptor beta chains listed next were all sequenced from one sample in a study of cytomegalovirus exposure and HLA in healthy donors. A multiplex PCR was run with 60 Vbeta primers and 13 Jbeta primers. Data came from immunoSEQ multiplex PCR; TCRdb stores just in-frame clones and leaves some out. Of 150,000 to 200,000 clones detected, about an eighth appear once; the ten largest clones hold 7.8%. Input material: PBMCs. The source is a man aged 50 to 59 in good health and CMV-seropositive.

The V gene is TRBV6-1, the J gene TRBJ1-2, with 9 bases aligning to TRBD1. The V gene end was trimmed by 4 bases and the J gene end by 8 bases; junction bases not matched to a gene: 11. Germline CDR1 MNHNS, CDR2 SASEGT. The CDR3 consists of 15 residues. The CDR3 reads CASSVRDRDARGYTF. The CDR3 nucleotides are TGTGCCAGCAGTGTAAGGGACAGGGACGCGCGGGGCTACACCTTC.

The sample holds a few counts of this clone. The chain combines TRBV7-2 with TRBJ1-2; tentatively, D is TRBD1 (5 bases). Trimming took off 1 base at V and 7 bases at J, with 10 bases between the two ends. The germline V gene encodes CDR1 SGHTA and CDR2 FQGNSA. This CDR3 is 13 amino acids long. The DNA for the CDR3 is TGTGCCAGCAGCTTAGAGGGACTAGGTGGCTACACCTTC. Translating gives CASSLEGLGGYTF.

V is TRBV19 and J is TRBJ1-5, with 9 bases that match TRBD1. Germline V gene sequence: CDR1 LNHDA, CDR2 SQIVND (reference sequence). The length of the CDR3 is 16 residues. V shed 2 bases, J shed 1 base, and the junction held 3 bases outside the gene matches. The CDR3: CASSIRTGASNQPQHF. The CDR3, as DNA: TGTGCCAGTAGTATAAGGACAGGGGCGAGCAATCAGCCCCAGCATTTT.

There are a few counts of this clone. V and J are TRBV10-3 and TRBJ1-1, with 9 bases identical to TRBD1. Germline V gives CDR1 ENHRY, CDR2 SYGVKD. This CDR3 has 14 residues. Trimming cost V 1 base and J 7 bases; bases outside gene matches: 4. The CDR3: CAISELATGGEAFF. The CDR3 DNA follows: TGTGCCATCAGTGAGTTAGCGACAGGGGGTGAAGCTTTCTTT.

The table lists this clone with a few counts. The CDR3 DNA sequence: TGTGCCTGGAGTGCCGAGACAAGGCACACCGGGGAGCTGTTTTTT. Amino acid sequence: CAWSAETRHTGELFF. This sequence joins TRBV30 and TRBJ2-2; D is uncertain. V was cut by 1 base and J by 3 bases, with 12 bases left in between. Germline V CDR1 and CDR2: GTSNPN, SVGIG (reference sequence). The CDR3 is made up of 15 amino acids. Looking up the rest from reference TRBV30 and TRBJ2-2 gives the full variable domain: SQTIHQWPATLVQPVGSPLSLECTVEGTSNPNLYWYRQAAGRGLQLLFYSVGIGQISSEVPQNLSASRPQDRQFILSSKKLLLSDSGFYLCAWSAETRHTGELFFGEGSRLTVL.

The gene calls are TRBV6-5 and TRBJ1-1; 7 bases align to TRBD1. The CDR3 runs 14 residues. The V segment lost 6 bases and the J segment 0 bases; nucleotides outside the gene matches: 4. The germline CDR1 and CDR2 sequences are MNHEY and SVGAGI. The CDR3 sequence is CASRSGQVNTEAFF. In DNA, the CDR3 is TGTGCCAGCAGGTCCGGACAGGTGAACACTGAAGCTTTCTTT.

There are a few counts of this clone. The chain uses TRBV2 and TRBJ1-2; D is unresolved. CDR3 size: 13 residues. Germline V CDR1 and CDR2: SNHLY, FYNNEI. Trimming removed 8 bases at V and 5 bases at J, with 15 bases between. The CDR3 loop is CASSRTGIYGYTF. CDR3 bases: TGTGCCAGCTCCCGGACCGGGATTTATGGCTACACCTTC.

This clone was observed a few times. The chain carries TRBV10-1 and TRBJ1-5; D is unclear. The V gene's germline CDR1 is WNHNN and CDR2 SYGVQD (reference sequence). CDR3 length: 13 residues. The V end lost 4 bases, the J end lost 0 bases, and 4 bases lay between the germline ends. The CDR3 region is CASSVGSNQPQHF. The CDR3 DNA reads TGCGCCAGCAGTGTCGGTAGCAATCAGCCCCAGCATTTT.

The table lists this clone with a few counts. The chain is built from TRBV9 and TRBJ1-1, with a weak D call TRBD1 (5 bases). The CDR3 spans 13 residues. Trimming pared 2 bases from V and 5 bases from J, leaving 10 bases between. Germline V gene lookup returns CDR1 SGDLS and CDR2 YYNGEE. DNA of the CDR3: TGTGCCAGCAGCGTGGGGGGGTGGACTGAAGCTTTCTTT. Translation gives CASSVGGWTEAFF.

This clone came up a few times. The V gene is TRBV27, the J gene TRBJ1-2, with D unresolved. The V end lost 4 bases, the J end lost 4 bases, and 13 bases lay between the germline ends. CDR3 length: 14 residues. The germline V gene encodes CDR1 MNHEY and CDR2 SMNVEV (reference sequence). CDR3 in amino acids: CASSSPGSTYGYTF. The CDR3 DNA is TGTGCCAGCAGTTCCCCGGGATCTACCTATGGCTACACCTTC.

A few counts support this clone. J is TRBJ2-5 and V is TRBV4-3; 7 nucleotides match TRBD2. The CDR3 runs 15 residues. Germline-derived CDR1 and CDR2 are LGHNA and YSLEER. The V and J ends lost 3 bases and 9 bases, in that order; junction bases with no gene match: 13. The CDR3 DNA sequence: TGCGCCAGCAGCCAGGCCGGACTAGGCGGGACCCCCCAGTACTTC. Protein sequence: CASSQAGLGGTPQYF.

V gene TRBV5-5 combines with J gene TRBJ1-5, with 10 bases that match TRBD1. Trimming at V came to 0 bases and at J to 5 bases, leaving 2 bases not matched to a gene. The CDR3 consists of 15 residues. CDR1 and CDR2 from the germline V gene are SGHKS and YYEKEE (reference sequence). CDR3 nucleotide sequence: TGTGCCAGCAGCTTGGGGGGGACAGGGGATCAGCCCCAGCATTTT. Residues: CASSLGGTGDQPQHF.

As concerns this clone: In the same sample, other DNA sequences code for this CDR3. The chain links TRBV5-6 to TRBJ2-5, with D possibly being TRBD1 (5 bases). This CDR3 is 13 amino acids long. V lost 4 bases to trimming and J lost 4 bases, with 11 bases between them. CDR1 and CDR2 from the germline V gene are SGHDT and YYEEEE. The CDR3 coding sequence is TGTGCCAGCAGCCCCCAGGGCCGAGAGACCCAGTACTTC. Amino acids: CASSPQGRETQYF.

The table lists this clone with a few counts. This chain uses TRBV28 with TRBJ1-2; no clear D gene. CDR1 is MDHEN, CDR2 SYDVKM, per germline. The CDR3 length is 11 residues. V lost 11 bases to trimming and J lost 7 bases, with 14 bases between them. The DNA for the CDR3 is TGTGCCGCCGACGAGGGAGGTGGCTACACCTTC. Amino acids: CAADEGGGYTF.

This chain joins TRBV11-2 and TRBJ2-2, with TRBD2 matching 8 bases. The V segment lost 0 bases and the J segment 4 bases; nucleotides outside the gene matches: 7. The CDR3 has 17 residues. The germline CDR1 and CDR2 sequences are SGHAT and FQNNGV. CDR3 sequence (DNA): TGTGCCAGCAGCTTAGATGGCGGGGGGCGAGGCACCGGGGAGCTGTTTTTT. As protein: CASSLDGGGRGTGELFF.

The gene calls are TRBV5-8 and TRBJ2-3, with 7 bases that match TRBD1. V lost 3 bases and J lost 5; bases outside the gene matches: 6. The CDR3 loop spans 14 amino acids. Germline CDR1 reads SGHTS; CDR2 reads YDEGEE. CDR3 in amino acids: CASSSQGLLDTQYF. In DNA form, the CDR3 reads TGTGCCAGCAGCTCACAGGGGCTTTTAGATACGCAGTATTTT. The full variable domain, rest sourced from reference TRBV5-8 and TRBJ2-3, is EAGVTQSPTHLIKTRGQQATLRCSPISGHTSVYWYQQALGLGLQFLLWYDEGEERNRGNFPPRFSGRQFPNYSSELNVNALELEDSALYLCASSSQGLLDTQYFGPGTRLTVL.

This clone was recorded a few times. The rearrangement uses TRBV28 and TRBJ1-4; the D is unclear. Per the germline V gene, CDR1 is MDHEN and CDR2 is SYDVKM. The CDR3 is 17 amino acids. V was trimmed by 3 bases and J by 3 bases, leaving 17 bases between them. CDR3 loop: CASSLGVGGRANEKLFF. CDR3 nucleotide sequence: TGTGCCAGCAGTTTGGGAGTAGGAGGGCGGGCTAATGAAAAACTGTTTTTT.

This chain connects TRBV5-4 to TRBJ2-1, with 12 bases that match TRBD2. Trimming at V came to 1 base and at J to 4 bases, leaving 6 bases not matched to a gene. CDR1 SGHNT and CDR2 YYREEE come from the germline V gene (reference sequence). The CDR3 is 17 residues long. The CDR3: CASSLLLLAGGYNEQFF. In DNA, the CDR3 is TGTGCCAGCAGCTTGTTGCTACTAGCGGGGGGTTACAATGAGCAGTTCTTC. Combining the CDR3 with reference TRBV5-4 and TRBJ2-1 gives the whole variable domain ETGVTQSPTHLIKTRGQQVTLRCSSQSGHNTVSWYQQALGQGPQFIFQYYREEENGRGNFPPRFSGLQFPNYSSELNVNALELDDSALYLCASSLLLLAGGYNEQFFGPGTRLTVL.

This clone was found a few times. This chain joins TRBV4-1 and TRBJ1-6, with D unresolved. V was pared by 1 base and J by 13 bases, with 11 bases between. Germline CDR1 reads MGHRA; CDR2 reads YSYEKL. CDR3 length: 13 amino acids. The CDR3 region has the DNA TGCGCCAGCAGCCAAGGTTCTACAGTTCCCCTCCACTTT. The encoded protein is CASSQGSTVPLHF.

The gene calls are TRBV4-2 and TRBJ1-1, with TRBD1 matching over 10 bases. There are 18 residues in the CDR3. Germline lookup yields CDR1 LGHNA and CDR2 YNFKEQ. Germline trimming cut 0 bases from V and 1 base from J; bases unmatched to any gene: 8. The CDR3 here is CASSQDPGTGASNTEAFF. The CDR3 DNA reads as TGTGCCAGCAGCCAAGATCCCGGGACAGGGGCTTCGAACACTGAAGCTTTCTTT.

This clone was counted between two and nine times. The chain has TRBV7-2 and TRBJ1-2; D remains unclear. CDR1 and CDR2 (germline): SGHTA, FQGNSA. The CDR3 length is 15 residues. V lost 7 bases and J 2 bases, leaving 17 bases between the germline ends. The CDR3 DNA follows: TGTGCCAGCACTAATAAGGGTGCGGGAAACTATGGCTACACCTTC. Its protein is CASTNKGAGNYGYTF.

There are a few counts of this clone. CDR3 bases: TGTGCCAGCAGCTCTCCAGCGGGGGCGGAGACCCAGTACTTC. Translation: CASSSPAGAETQYF. The chain joins TRBV5-4 to TRBJ2-5; 8 bases are shared with TRBD2. The V segment lost 3 bases and the J segment 5 bases; nucleotides outside the gene matches: 6. CDR1 SGHNT and CDR2 YYREEE come from the germline V gene (reference sequence). This CDR3 comprises 14 residues.

A few counts support this clone. The rearrangement joins TRBV5-4 to TRBJ1-6; no clear D gene. V shed 4 bases and J shed 8 bases, with 13 bases lying between them. The CDR3 is made up of 14 amino acids. In germline, CDR1 is SGHNT, CDR2 YYREEE (reference sequence). The CDR3 sequence is CASSPGSKDSPLHF. The CDR3 bases are TGTGCCAGCAGCCCCGGGTCAAAGGATTCACCCCTCCACTTT.

J is TRBJ2-3 and V is TRBV2; TRBD1 is a possible D gene (5 bases). CDR3 length: 13 residues. The V end was cut by 7 bases, the J end by 1 base, with 9 bases between. Germline V lookup: CDR1 SNHLY, CDR2 FYNNEI. The CDR3 nucleotides read TGTGCCAGCAAGGGCAGGGGCACAGATACGCAGTATTTT. Its translation is CASKGRGTDTQYF.

This clone was counted a few times. The rearrangement uses TRBV5-6 and TRBJ1-1; unclear D gene. Trimming left V 3 bases short and J 8 bases short, with 17 bases between. The germline V gene has CDR1 SGHDT and CDR2 YYEEEE. The CDR3 runs 14 residues. CDR3 sequence reads: CASSYVAGPREAFF. CDR3 coding DNA: TGTGCCAGCAGCTATGTAGCGGGTCCCCGGGAAGCTTTCTTT.

This clone was detected a few times. The genes are TRBV19 and TRBJ1-5; TRBD1 is a possible D gene (6 bases). The V and J ends lost 3 bases and 7 bases respectively, with 16 bases between them. Germline V gene lookup returns CDR1 LNHDA and CDR2 SQIVND (reference sequence). The CDR3 has 15 residues. The CDR3 region is CASSIELGARQPQHF. The CDR3, as DNA: TGTGCCAGTAGTATTGAGCTGGGGGCTAGACAGCCCCAGCATTTT. The full variable domain, in which reference TRBV19 and TRBJ1-5 provide the parts outside the CDR3, is DGGITQSPKYLFRKEGQNVTLSCEQNLNHDAMYWYRQDPGQGLRLIYYSQIVNDFQKGDIAEGYSVSREKKESFPLTVTSAQKNPTAFYLCASSIELGARQPQHFGDGTRLSIL.

This chain connects TRBV5-4 to TRBJ1-1, with 10 bases aligning to TRBD1. The germline V gene has CDR1 SGHNT and CDR2 YYREEE (reference sequence). V trimming: 3 bases; J trimming: 5 bases; junction bases outside the gene matches: 7. The CDR3 is 15 residues long. CDR3 coding DNA: TGTGCCAGCAGCTGGGGGACAGGGGTGTCGACTGAAGCTTTCTTT. Amino acids: CASSWGTGVSTEAFF.

The chain has TRBV5-1 and TRBJ2-2; unclear D gene. V was clipped by 0 bases and J by 6 bases, with 6 bases between them. The V gene's germline CDR1 is SGHRS and CDR2 YFSETQ. This CDR3 has 13 residues. The DNA of the CDR3 is TGCGCCAGCAGCTTGGATCCGGCCGGGGAGCTGTTTTTT. Protein product: CASSLDPAGELFF.